These T cell receptor beta chains were read from a single sample in a study of shared clonotypes between healthy human individuals. Clones were sequenced by immunoSEQ multiplex PCR, and TCRdb holds only the in-frame ones, with some missing. The sample lists fewer than 650,000 clones, over 60% occurring once. Sequenced sample: PBMCs. The receptors were gathered from a woman aged 35 to 49 in good health. Some clones in this sample may be carry-over from other donors' samples. Each CDR3 is given with its conserved first and last residue. Each record gives: V gene, D gene, clone size, J gene, CDR3 DNA, CDR3 protein. D genes are given only for firm matches. Rows give clone size only sometimes, using once, few, many, or a class for an expanded clone.

v_call: TRBV2; d_call: TRBD2; clone_size: NA; j_call: TRBJ2-7; cdr3_nt: TGTGCCAGCAGCCTCGGGACTAGCGGCTCCTACGAGCAGTACTTC; cdr3_aa: CASSLGTSGSYEQYF
v_call: TRBV2; d_call: NA; clone_size: NA; j_call: TRBJ1-1; cdr3_nt: TGTGCCAGCGGAAAGGGGGTTCGGACTGAAGCTTTCTTT; cdr3_aa: CASGKGVRTEAFF
v_call: TRBV7-9; d_call: NA; clone_size: NA; j_call: TRBJ2-7; cdr3_nt: TGTGCCAGCAGCTATTTACAGGGAGGCGAGCAGTACTTC; cdr3_aa: CASSYLQGGEQYF
v_call: TRBV19; d_call: NA; clone_size: NA; j_call: TRBJ2-6; cdr3_nt: TGTGCCAGTAGTCCGACCCAGACAAATCAAAGTCGGGCCAACGTCCTGACTTTC; cdr3_aa: CASSPTQTNQSRANVLTF
v_call: TRBV18; d_call: NA; clone_size: NA; j_call: TRBJ1-5; cdr3_nt: TGTGCCAGCTCACCCCGAGGGGCAGGGGTTGGTCAGCCCCAGCATTTT; cdr3_aa: CASSPRGAGVGQPQHF
v_call: TRBV4-2; d_call: NA; clone_size: NA; j_call: TRBJ2-1; cdr3_nt: TGTGCCAGCGGGGATACCGGGACACGCAATGAGCAGTTCTTC; cdr3_aa: CASGDTGTRNEQFF
v_call: TRBV5-1; d_call: NA; clone_size: NA; j_call: TRBJ2-7; cdr3_nt: TGCGCCAGCAGCAGCCCGGAGTGGGGGACCTACGAGCAGTACTTC; cdr3_aa: CASSSPEWGTYEQYF
v_call: TRBV2; d_call: NA; clone_size: NA; j_call: TRBJ2-1; cdr3_nt: TGTGCCAGCAGTGAGATAGCCTTGAGGAATGAGCAGTTCTTC; cdr3_aa: CASSEIALRNEQFF
v_call: TRBV2; d_call: NA; clone_size: NA; j_call: TRBJ2-3; cdr3_nt: TGTGCCAGCAGTTCATTAACAGATACGCAGTATTTT; cdr3_aa: CASSSLTDTQYF
v_call: TRBV4-3; d_call: NA; clone_size: many; j_call: TRBJ2-1; cdr3_nt: TGCGCCAGCAGCCAGTCAGGGGCGGGATCTTACAATGAGCAGTTCTTC; cdr3_aa: CASSQSGAGSYNEQFF
v_call: TRBV19; d_call: TRBD1; clone_size: NA; j_call: TRBJ1-5; cdr3_nt: TGTGCCACTGGGACAGGGGGCTTTCAGCCCCAGCATTTT; cdr3_aa: CATGTGGFQPQHF
v_call: TRBV7-9; d_call: NA; clone_size: NA; j_call: TRBJ2-3; cdr3_nt: TGTGCCAGCAGCCTATCTCTAGATACGCAGTGTTTT; cdr3_aa: CASSLSLDTQCF
v_call: TRBV29-1; d_call: TRBD2; clone_size: once; j_call: TRBJ2-1; cdr3_nt: TGCAGCGTTGAGGCTAGCGGGTTCCCTGAGCAGTTCTTC; cdr3_aa: CSVEASGFPEQFF
v_call: TRBV5-1; d_call: NA; clone_size: NA; j_call: TRBJ2-7; cdr3_nt: TGCGCCAGCACCAAGGATTTGCGCGAGCAGTACTTC; cdr3_aa: CASTKDLREQYF
v_call: TRBV29-1; d_call: TRBD1; clone_size: few; j_call: TRBJ2-5; cdr3_nt: TGCAGCGTTGAAGGGGGACAGGGGTCACAAGAGACCCAGTACTTC; cdr3_aa: CSVEGGQGSQETQYF
v_call: TRBV30; d_call: NA; clone_size: NA; j_call: TRBJ2-2; cdr3_nt: TGTGCCTGGCAACAAGGGGAACACAGCGGGGAGCTGTTTTTT; cdr3_aa: CAWQQGEHSGELFF
v_call: TRBV5-6; d_call: TRBD1; clone_size: NA; j_call: TRBJ1-1; cdr3_nt: TGTGCCAGCAGCTTGGGAGGGGGCCTTACAACTGCTGAAGCTTTCTTT; cdr3_aa: CASSLGGGLTTAEAFF
v_call: TRBV18; d_call: NA; clone_size: many; j_call: TRBJ2-7; cdr3_nt: TGTGCCAGCTCACCACCCGGCAGGGCCCCCTACGAGCAGTACTTC; cdr3_aa: CASSPPGRAPYEQYF
v_call: TRBV4-2; d_call: NA; clone_size: NA; j_call: TRBJ2-4; cdr3_nt: TGTGCCAGCAGCCAAGACGGACTACATACCGAGCTAGCCAAAAACATTCAGTACTTC; cdr3_aa: CASSQDGLHTELAKNIQYF
v_call: TRBV27; d_call: NA; clone_size: once; j_call: TRBJ2-7; cdr3_nt: TGTGCCAGCAGTTCAGAAAGCGGATACTACGAGCAGTACTTC; cdr3_aa: CASSSESGYYEQYF
v_call: TRBV30; d_call: NA; clone_size: few; j_call: TRBJ1-1; cdr3_nt: TGTGCCTGGAGTGTACAGATGAACACTGAAGCTTTCTTT; cdr3_aa: CAWSVQMNTEAFF
v_call: TRBV6-5; d_call: NA; clone_size: once; j_call: TRBJ1-6; cdr3_nt: TGTGCCAGCAGTTTCATTGACGGAAGTGGCTCACCCCTCCACTTT; cdr3_aa: CASSFIDGSGSPLHF
v_call: TRBV19; d_call: NA; clone_size: NA; j_call: TRBJ2-2; cdr3_nt: TGTGCCAGTAGTATAGTTCCCTTGGGCGGGGAGCTGTTTTTT; cdr3_aa: CASSIVPLGGELFF
v_call: TRBV13; d_call: TRBD2; clone_size: NA; j_call: TRBJ2-1; cdr3_nt: TGTGCCAGCAGCTCCCGCCGGACTAGCGGGAGTAATGAGCAGTTCTTC; cdr3_aa: CASSSRRTSGSNEQFF
v_call: TRBV5-1; d_call: TRBD1; clone_size: NA; j_call: TRBJ2-3; cdr3_nt: TGCGCCAGCAGCTTAGCGGGACAGGGTTTTCCAGATACGCAGTATTTT; cdr3_aa: CASSLAGQGFPDTQYF
v_call: TRBV5-4; d_call: NA; clone_size: NA; j_call: TRBJ2-7; cdr3_nt: TGTGCCAGCAGCCCAGGGGGGGGATGGGACGAGCAGTACTTC; cdr3_aa: CASSPGGGWDEQYF
v_call: TRBV5-1; d_call: NA; clone_size: NA; j_call: TRBJ1-1; cdr3_nt: TGCGCCAGCAGCTTGAGAGAAAGAGCCACTGAAGCTTTCTTT; cdr3_aa: CASSLRERATEAFF
v_call: TRBV15; d_call: NA; clone_size: NA; j_call: TRBJ2-7; cdr3_nt: TGTGCCACCAGCAGAGACCGCGGACCCCTAACATACGAGCAGTACTTC; cdr3_aa: CATSRDRGPLTYEQYF
v_call: TRBV4-3; d_call: TRBD1; clone_size: NA; j_call: TRBJ2-1; cdr3_nt: TGCGCCAGCAGCCAAGAAGACGGACAGGGTCGTGAGCAGTTCTTC; cdr3_aa: CASSQEDGQGREQFF
v_call: TRBV7-2; d_call: NA; clone_size: NA; j_call: TRBJ2-3; cdr3_nt: TGTGCCAGCAGTAAGGCAGATACGCAGTATTTT; cdr3_aa: CASSKADTQYF
v_call: TRBV7-8; d_call: NA; clone_size: NA; j_call: TRBJ2-7; cdr3_nt: TGTGCCAGCAGTCCAGAGGGGGGGACTGGCACCTACGAGCAGTACTTC; cdr3_aa: CASSPEGGTGTYEQYF
v_call: TRBV19; d_call: TRBD2; clone_size: NA; j_call: TRBJ2-5; cdr3_nt: TGTGCCAGTAGTCGGGGACTAGCCTACCAAGAGACCCAGTACTTC; cdr3_aa: CASSRGLAYQETQYF
v_call: TRBV6-5; d_call: NA; clone_size: NA; j_call: TRBJ1-1; cdr3_nt: TGTGCCAGCGAAATATATCGGGGGACTGAAGCTTTCTTT; cdr3_aa: CASEIYRGTEAFF
v_call: TRBV5-4; d_call: TRBD1; clone_size: NA; j_call: TRBJ1-4; cdr3_nt: TGTGCCAGCAGCTTGAGGACAGGGGAAGAAAAACTGTTTTTT; cdr3_aa: CASSLRTGEEKLFF
v_call: TRBV15; d_call: NA; clone_size: NA; j_call: TRBJ2-3; cdr3_nt: TGTGCCACCAGCAGGTTCACAGGGTTGCCGGATACGCAGTATTTT; cdr3_aa: CATSRFTGLPDTQYF
v_call: TRBV6-5; d_call: TRBD2; clone_size: NA; j_call: TRBJ2-1; cdr3_nt: TGTGCCAGCAGCCCCCTAGCGGGAGGGGGGGAGCAGTTCTTC; cdr3_aa: CASSPLAGGGEQFF
v_call: TRBV5-5; d_call: TRBD2; clone_size: few; j_call: TRBJ2-5; cdr3_nt: TGTGCCAGCAGGACGACTAGCGGGAGCCAGACCCAGTACTTC; cdr3_aa: CASRTTSGSQTQYF
v_call: TRBV2; d_call: TRBD2; clone_size: NA; j_call: TRBJ2-6; cdr3_nt: TGTGCCAGCAACGTTTCCCCGGGGGAGGGTTCTGGGGCCAACGTCCTGACTTTC; cdr3_aa: CASNVSPGEGSGANVLTF
v_call: TRBV9; d_call: NA; clone_size: NA; j_call: TRBJ2-2; cdr3_nt: TGTGCCAGCACCGCTCTAGAAGGTGGCACCGGGGAGCTGTTTTTT; cdr3_aa: CASTALEGGTGELFF
v_call: TRBV9; d_call: NA; clone_size: NA; j_call: TRBJ2-1; cdr3_nt: TGTGCCAGCAGCCCGGCGGGCCAGCGGTCCTACAATGAGCAGTTCTTC; cdr3_aa: CASSPAGQRSYNEQFF
v_call: TRBV15; d_call: TRBD1; clone_size: once; j_call: TRBJ1-4; cdr3_nt: TGTGCCACCAGCAGAGATAGACAGGGGGCCCGTGAAAAACTGTTTTTT; cdr3_aa: CATSRDRQGAREKLFF
v_call: TRBV2; d_call: NA; clone_size: NA; j_call: TRBJ2-7; cdr3_nt: TGTGCCAGCAGTGATCCAGGGGCGCAATTCTACGAGCAGTACTTC; cdr3_aa: CASSDPGAQFYEQYF
v_call: TRBV5-1; d_call: TRBD2; clone_size: NA; j_call: TRBJ2-3; cdr3_nt: TGCGCCAGCAGCTTGGGCGGATCACCGGGACTAGAGACGCAGTATTTT; cdr3_aa: CASSLGGSPGLETQYF
v_call: TRBV2; d_call: NA; clone_size: NA; j_call: TRBJ2-5; cdr3_nt: TGTGCCAGCAGTCAGGGCAGGGGAATAGGAGAGACCCAGTACTTC; cdr3_aa: CASSQGRGIGETQYF
v_call: TRBV11-2; d_call: TRBD2; clone_size: NA; j_call: TRBJ2-1; cdr3_nt: TGTGCCAGCAGCAAAAGGGCCAGCGGGAGTACCTTTGAGCAGTTCTTC; cdr3_aa: CASSKRASGSTFEQFF
v_call: TRBV7-9; d_call: NA; clone_size: NA; j_call: TRBJ1-1; cdr3_nt: TGTGCCAGCAGCTTTAGTTCCCCGCAATCGGCTTTCTTT; cdr3_aa: CASSFSSPQSAFF
v_call: TRBV7-2; d_call: NA; clone_size: NA; j_call: TRBJ2-2; cdr3_nt: TGTGCCAGCAGCCCAACCCCCCGGGAAGGCGGGGAGCTGTTTTTT; cdr3_aa: CASSPTPREGGELFF
v_call: TRBV30; d_call: NA; clone_size: few; j_call: TRBJ1-2; cdr3_nt: TGCGCCTGGAGAATTGCGAGCGGCTACACCTTC; cdr3_aa: CAWRIASGYTF
v_call: TRBV11-2; d_call: NA; clone_size: NA; j_call: TRBJ2-1; cdr3_nt: TGTGCCAGCAGCTTAGAACAGACCAATGAGCAGTTCTTC; cdr3_aa: CASSLEQTNEQFF
v_call: TRBV30; d_call: NA; clone_size: NA; j_call: TRBJ1-4; cdr3_nt: TGTGCCTGGAGTTCTGGGGGGCCGACTAATGAAAAACTGTTTTTT; cdr3_aa: CAWSSGGPTNEKLFF
v_call: TRBV9; d_call: TRBD2; clone_size: NA; j_call: TRBJ2-5; cdr3_nt: TGTGCCAGCAGCGTGGGCTACTCCCCTAGCGGGGGTGAAGAGACCCAGTACTTC; cdr3_aa: CASSVGYSPSGGEETQYF
v_call: TRBV27; d_call: NA; clone_size: NA; j_call: TRBJ2-1; cdr3_nt: TGTGCCAGCAGTCCCCAGGGAGGTGAGCAGTTCTTC; cdr3_aa: CASSPQGGEQFF
v_call: TRBV4-1; d_call: TRBD1; clone_size: NA; j_call: TRBJ2-5; cdr3_nt: TGCGCCAGCAGCCAAGGCCGGGGACAGGGGCACGAGACCCAGTACTTC; cdr3_aa: CASSQGRGQGHETQYF
v_call: TRBV28; d_call: NA; clone_size: NA; j_call: TRBJ2-5; cdr3_nt: TGTGCCAGCAGTTTCCAGCCATCCCAAGAGACCCAGTACTTC; cdr3_aa: CASSFQPSQETQYF
v_call: TRBV19; d_call: NA; clone_size: NA; j_call: TRBJ1-2; cdr3_nt: TGTGCCAGTAGTTTTGGGATTAACTATGGCTACACCTTC; cdr3_aa: CASSFGINYGYTF
v_call: TRBV27; d_call: NA; clone_size: NA; j_call: TRBJ2-7; cdr3_nt: TGTGCCAGCAGTCGATATAGCGGCTTCGAGCAGTACTTC; cdr3_aa: CASSRYSGFEQYF
v_call: TRBV18; d_call: NA; clone_size: NA; j_call: TRBJ2-7; cdr3_nt: TGTGCCAGCTCACCAGGGGGCGAAACGCGAGAGCAGTACTTC; cdr3_aa: CASSPGGETREQYF